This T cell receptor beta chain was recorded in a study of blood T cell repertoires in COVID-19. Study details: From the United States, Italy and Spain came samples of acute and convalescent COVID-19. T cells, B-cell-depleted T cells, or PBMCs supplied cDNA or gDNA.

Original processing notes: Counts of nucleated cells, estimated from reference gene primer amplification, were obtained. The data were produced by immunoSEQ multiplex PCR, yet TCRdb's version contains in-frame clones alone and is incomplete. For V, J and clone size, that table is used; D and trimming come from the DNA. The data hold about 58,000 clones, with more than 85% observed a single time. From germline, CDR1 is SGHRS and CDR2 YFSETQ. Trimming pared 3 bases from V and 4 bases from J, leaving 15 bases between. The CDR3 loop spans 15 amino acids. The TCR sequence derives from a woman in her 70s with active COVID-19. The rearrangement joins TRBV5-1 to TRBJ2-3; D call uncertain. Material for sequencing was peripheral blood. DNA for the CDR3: TGCGCCAGCAGCTCTAGTCTCCCGGTTGCAGATACGCAGTATTTT. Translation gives CASSSSLPVADTQYF.